The present T cell receptor beta chain was sequenced within a study of T cell responses to AZD1222 COVID-19 vaccine (dated by TCRdb to 2020 to 2023). Looking at the study overall: Because spike-specific TCR depth and breadth did not differ between the two schedules, AZD1222 recipients who got a second dose at roughly 4 weeks were pooled with those who got a second dose at roughly 12 weeks. TCR sequencing was performed for some 250 trial participants, of whom 207 were given two doses of AZD1222 and some 25 were given two doses of MenACWY control vaccine. Enrollment into the trials was organized by age into subgroups of 18-55, 56-69 and 70-plus years, and those subgroups contained roughly 140, 27 and 60 TCR-sequenced participants, respectively. Overall results and qualifications from the work: Nearly half of unique spike-specific TCRs reportedly recognized epitopes outside regions mutated in the B.1.351 and B.1.1.7 variants. Participants were mostly white British, with more females than males. The authors suggested clonal diversity may have been underestimated. Spike-specific TCR breadth and depth rose significantly after two AZD1222 doses compared with day 0 and with MenACWY recipients. Vaccine-associated CD4 TCRs spanned the whole spike protein, with dominant responses in regions 160-218 and 743-854. The 56-69-year group was small, and its depth increase did not reach significance, likely because of low power. Because no day 14 peak-response samples were available, repertoires were characterized only after the peak T cell response. Only five or six AZD1222 recipients were SARS-CoV-2 seropositive at baseline, limiting conclusions about previously exposed vaccinees.

The CDR3 regions of human TCRbeta chains were analyzed by immunosequencing. On the authors' methods: TCRs in the repertoires were matched against a reference library of SARS-CoV-2-specific TCRs that had been generated with the MIRA antigen-specificity platform. Breadth meant the fraction of unique TCRs that were SARS-CoV-2-associated, whereas depth meant the fraction of total T cells that were SARS-CoV-2-associated. Using the MIRA data, each spike-specific TCR was mapped to the spike region that the TCR reacts to and placed in a CD4 or CD8 class. Log10-transformed breadth and depth values were compared by one-way ANOVA with Sidak's multiple comparisons tests. TCRdb limited this immuneACCESS table to in-frame rearrangements with V and J called. A share of clones is missing; checked studies link under half to unresolved V genes, and the rest is unexplained. V and J calls and clone size are given by that table; D and trimming were obtained from the DNA. This sample holds approximately 84,000 clones; around 86% were observed only once. Clones ranked in the top ten supply 2.4% of the sample.

On this clone itself: Its target antigen remains unknown. Per-base qualities were not stored, and no clone one base away is much larger.

The germline V gene (reference sequence) specifies LNHDA as CDR1 and SQIVND as CDR2. The CDR3 covers 19 residues, taking in both the cysteine and the phenylalanine. The read is trimmed to its CDR3 DNA, 57 bases read in frame from base 1. V was cut back by 0 bases and J by 0 bases, leaving a gap of 15 bases between them. In light of the paper, this sample's time point label describes: baseline before first vaccination. Vaccinee samples came from UK trials COV001 and COV002, including a single-blind randomized controlled phase 2/3 trial of AZD1222 (ChAdOx1 nCoV-19) in healthy adults. For TCRbeta chain sequencing, PBMC samples were collected from trial participants at day 0 and at day 28 after the second dose.

This receptor chain uses TRBV19 and TRBJ1-6; the D gene is perhaps TRBD1, on 5 matching bases. The input for sequencing was peripheral blood, taken on day 0 of AZD1222 vaccination. The clonotype comes from an adult in good health. The CDR3 region: CASSIDSREYPSYNSPLHF. The DNA sequence reads TGTGCCAGTAGTATAGATAGCAGGGAATACCCCTCCTATAATTCACCCCTCCACTTT.